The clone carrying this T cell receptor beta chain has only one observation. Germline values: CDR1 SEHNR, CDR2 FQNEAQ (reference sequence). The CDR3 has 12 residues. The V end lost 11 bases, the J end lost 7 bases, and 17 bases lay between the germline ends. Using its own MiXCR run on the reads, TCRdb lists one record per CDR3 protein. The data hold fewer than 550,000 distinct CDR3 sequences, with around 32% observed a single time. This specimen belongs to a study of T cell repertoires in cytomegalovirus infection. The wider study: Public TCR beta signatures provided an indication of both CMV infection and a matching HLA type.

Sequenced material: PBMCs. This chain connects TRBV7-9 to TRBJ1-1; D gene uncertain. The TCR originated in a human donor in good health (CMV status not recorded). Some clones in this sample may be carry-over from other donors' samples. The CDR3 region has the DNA TGTGCCTCCCAGACGCGTGGAAATGAAGCTTTCTTT. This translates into CASQTRGNEAFF. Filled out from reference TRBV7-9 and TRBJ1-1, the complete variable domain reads DTGVSQNPRHKITKRGQNVTFRCDPISEHNRLYWYRQTLGQGPEFLTYFQNEAQLEKSRLLSDRFSAERPKGSFSTLEIQRTEQGDSAMYLCASQTRGNEAFFGQGTRLTVV.